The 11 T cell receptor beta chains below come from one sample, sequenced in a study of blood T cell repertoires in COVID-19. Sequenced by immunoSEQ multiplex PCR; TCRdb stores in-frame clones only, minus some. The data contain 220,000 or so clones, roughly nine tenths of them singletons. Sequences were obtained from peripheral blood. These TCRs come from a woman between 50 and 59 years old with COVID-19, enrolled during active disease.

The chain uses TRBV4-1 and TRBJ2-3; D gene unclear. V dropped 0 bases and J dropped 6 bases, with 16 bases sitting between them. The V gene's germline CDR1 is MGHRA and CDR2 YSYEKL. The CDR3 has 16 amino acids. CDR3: CASSQDGGGYADTQYF. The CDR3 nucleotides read TGCGCCAGCAGCCAAGATGGTGGCGGATATGCCGATACGCAGTATTTT.

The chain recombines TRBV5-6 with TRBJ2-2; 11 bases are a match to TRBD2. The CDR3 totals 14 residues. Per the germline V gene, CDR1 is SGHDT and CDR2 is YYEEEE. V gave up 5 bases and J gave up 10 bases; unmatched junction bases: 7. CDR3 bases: TGTGCCAGCAGGCCACCGGGACTAGCGGCGGAGCTGTTTTTT. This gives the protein CASRPPGLAAELFF.

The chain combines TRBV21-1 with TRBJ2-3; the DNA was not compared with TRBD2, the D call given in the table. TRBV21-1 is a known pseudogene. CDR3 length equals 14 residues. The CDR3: CASGPRGRGDTQYF. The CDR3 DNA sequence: TGTGCCAGCGGCCCCCGGGGGCGGGGGGATACGCAGTATTTT.

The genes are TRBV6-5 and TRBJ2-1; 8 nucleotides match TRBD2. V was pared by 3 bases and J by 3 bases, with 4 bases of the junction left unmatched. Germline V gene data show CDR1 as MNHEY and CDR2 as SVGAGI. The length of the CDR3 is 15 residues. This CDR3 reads CASSYGRGDYNEQFF. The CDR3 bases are TGTGCCAGCAGTTATGGGCGGGGGGACTACAATGAGCAGTTCTTC.

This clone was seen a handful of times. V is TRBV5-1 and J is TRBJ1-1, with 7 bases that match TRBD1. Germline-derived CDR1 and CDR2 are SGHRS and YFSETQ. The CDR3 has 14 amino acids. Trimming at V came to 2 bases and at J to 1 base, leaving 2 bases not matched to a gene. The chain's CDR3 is CASSLRTGNTEAFF. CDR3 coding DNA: TGCGCCAGCAGCTTAAGGACAGGGAACACTGAAGCTTTCTTT. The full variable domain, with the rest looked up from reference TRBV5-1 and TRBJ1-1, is KAGVTQTPRYLIKTRGQQVTLSCSPISGHRSVSWYQQTPGQGLQFLFEYFSETQRNKGNFPGRFSGRQFSNSRSEMNVSTLELGDSALYLCASSLRTGNTEAFFGQGTRLTVV.

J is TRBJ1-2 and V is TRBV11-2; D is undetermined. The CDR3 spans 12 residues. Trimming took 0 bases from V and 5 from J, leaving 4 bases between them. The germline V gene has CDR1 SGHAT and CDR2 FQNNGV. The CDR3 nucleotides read TGTGCCAGCAGCTTAGACAGTTATGGCTACACCTTC. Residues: CASSLDSYGYTF.

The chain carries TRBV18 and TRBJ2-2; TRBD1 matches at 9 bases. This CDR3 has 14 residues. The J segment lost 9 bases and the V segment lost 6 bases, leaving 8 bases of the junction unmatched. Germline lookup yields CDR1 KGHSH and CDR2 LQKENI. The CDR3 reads CASSADRGNRELFF. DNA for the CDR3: TGTGCCAGCTCGGCAGACAGGGGGAATCGGGAGCTGTTTTTT.

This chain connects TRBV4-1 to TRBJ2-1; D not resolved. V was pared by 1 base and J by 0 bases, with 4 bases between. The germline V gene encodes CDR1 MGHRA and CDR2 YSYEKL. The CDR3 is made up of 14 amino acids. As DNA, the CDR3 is TGCGCCAGCAGCCAAGCTAGCTCCTACAATGAGCAGTTCTTC. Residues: CASSQASSYNEQFF.

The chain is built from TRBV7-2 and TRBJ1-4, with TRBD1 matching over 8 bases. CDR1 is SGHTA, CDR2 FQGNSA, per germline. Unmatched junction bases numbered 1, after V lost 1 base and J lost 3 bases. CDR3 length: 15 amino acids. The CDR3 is CASSLDRGANEKLFF. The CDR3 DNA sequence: TGTGCCAGCAGCTTAGACAGGGGGGCTAATGAAAAACTGTTTTTT.

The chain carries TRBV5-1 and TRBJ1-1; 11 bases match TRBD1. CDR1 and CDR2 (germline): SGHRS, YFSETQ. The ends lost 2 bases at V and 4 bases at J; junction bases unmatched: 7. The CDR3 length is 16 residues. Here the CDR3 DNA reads TGCGCCAGCAGCTTTGGGGGACAGGGGGGGGGCACTGAAGCTTTCTTT. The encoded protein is CASSFGGQGGGTEAFF.

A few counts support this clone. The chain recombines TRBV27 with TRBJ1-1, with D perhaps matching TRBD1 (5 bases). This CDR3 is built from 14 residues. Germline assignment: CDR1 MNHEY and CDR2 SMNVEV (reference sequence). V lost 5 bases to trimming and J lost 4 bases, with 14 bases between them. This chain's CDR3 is CASSPGVGVTEAFF. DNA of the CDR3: TGTGCCAGCAGTCCGGGGGTTGGGGTCACTGAAGCTTTCTTT.